This T cell receptor (beta chain) was captured in a study of response to subunit inactivated influenza vaccine. Study results and caveats: Authors suggested each seasonal flu vaccination may recruit only limited numbers of new T cells.

Unmatched junction bases numbered 11, after V lost 5 bases and J lost 7 bases. The CDR3 covers 16 residues. Using its own MiXCR run on the RT-PCR reads, TCRdb lists one record per CDR3 protein. In the table there are over 650,000 distinct CDR3 sequences, around 18% of which are singletons. There are many counts of this clonotype. Its antigen is still unknown. The sample was PBMCs from blood, taken roughly 5 days after vaccination. The source of this sequence is a man aged 50-60 years who received an inactivated influenza vaccine. The chain couples TRBV6-7 to TRBJ2-1; 10 bases fit TRBD1. TRBV6-7 is an open reading frame whose function is uncertain. The CDR3 DNA reads as TGTGCCAGCAGTCGGGACAGGGGATTTGGGTCGAATGAGCAGTTCTTC. This encodes CASSRDRGFGSNEQFF.